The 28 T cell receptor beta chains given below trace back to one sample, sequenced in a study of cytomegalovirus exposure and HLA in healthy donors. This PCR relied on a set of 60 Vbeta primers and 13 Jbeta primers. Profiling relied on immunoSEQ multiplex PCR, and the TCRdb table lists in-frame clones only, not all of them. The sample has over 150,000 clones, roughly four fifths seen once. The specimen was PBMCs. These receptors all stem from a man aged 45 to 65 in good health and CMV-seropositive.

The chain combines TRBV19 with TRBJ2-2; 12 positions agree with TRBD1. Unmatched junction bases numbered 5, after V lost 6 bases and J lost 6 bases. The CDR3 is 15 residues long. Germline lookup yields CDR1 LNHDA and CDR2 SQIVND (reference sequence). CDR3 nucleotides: TGTGCCAGTAGAGTGGGACAGGGGGCTCCCGGGGAGCTGTTTTTT. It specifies CASRVGQGAPGELFF.

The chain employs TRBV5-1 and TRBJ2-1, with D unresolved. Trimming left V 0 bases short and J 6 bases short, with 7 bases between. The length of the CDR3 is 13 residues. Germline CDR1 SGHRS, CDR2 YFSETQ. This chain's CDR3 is CASSLGQRNEQFF. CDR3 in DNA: TGCGCCAGCAGCTTGGGCCAGCGCAATGAGCAGTTCTTC.

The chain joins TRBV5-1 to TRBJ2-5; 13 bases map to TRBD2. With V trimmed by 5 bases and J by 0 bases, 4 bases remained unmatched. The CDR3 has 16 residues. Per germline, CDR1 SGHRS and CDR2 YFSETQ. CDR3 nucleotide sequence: TGCGCCAGCAGACCCGGACTAGCGGGAGACCAAGAGACCCAGTACTTC. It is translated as CASRPGLAGDQETQYF.

In DNA, the CDR3 is TGTGCCAGCAGTTTATTAGGGGGAAAGGAGTACTTC. Encoded protein: CASSLLGGKEYF. This chain connects TRBV28 to TRBJ2-5, with a tentative D call TRBD1 (6 bases). This CDR3 contains 12 residues. Germline V gene data show CDR1 as MDHEN and CDR2 as SYDVKM. V shed 1 base and J shed 12 bases, with 12 bases lying between them.

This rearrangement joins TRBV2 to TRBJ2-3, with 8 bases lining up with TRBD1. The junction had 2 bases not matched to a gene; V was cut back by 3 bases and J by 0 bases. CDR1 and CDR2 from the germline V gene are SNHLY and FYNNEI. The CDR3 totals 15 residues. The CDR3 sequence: CASSEGQASTDTQYF. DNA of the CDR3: TGTGCCAGCAGTGAGGGACAGGCTAGCACAGATACGCAGTATTTT. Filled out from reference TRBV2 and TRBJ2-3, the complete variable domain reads EPEVTQTPSHQVTQMGQEVILRCVPISNHLYFYWYRQILGQKVEFLVSFYNNEISEKSEIFDDQFSVERPDGSNFTLKIRSTKLEDSAMYFCASSEGQASTDTQYFGPGTRLTVL.

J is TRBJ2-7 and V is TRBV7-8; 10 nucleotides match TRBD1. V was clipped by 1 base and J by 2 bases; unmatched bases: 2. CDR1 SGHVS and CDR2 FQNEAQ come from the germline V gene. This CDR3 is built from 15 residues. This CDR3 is CASSLGGQGAYEQYF. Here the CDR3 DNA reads TGTGCCAGCAGCTTAGGAGGACAGGGGGCCTACGAGCAGTACTTC.

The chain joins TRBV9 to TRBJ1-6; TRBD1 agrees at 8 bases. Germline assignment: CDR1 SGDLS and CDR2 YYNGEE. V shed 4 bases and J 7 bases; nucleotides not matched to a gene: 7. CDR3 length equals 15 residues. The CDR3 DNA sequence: TGTGCCAGCAGCCCTCGACAGGGGAGGAATTCACCCCTCCACTTT. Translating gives CASSPRQGRNSPLHF.

DNA of the CDR3: TGTGCCATCCCTCCATCCGGGACAAAGAGCTTAGCCAAAAACATTCAGTACTTC. It specifies CAIPPSGTKSLAKNIQYF. The chain uses TRBV10-3 and TRBJ2-4; a possible D gene is TRBD1 (6 bases). There are 18 residues in the CDR3. Germline V CDR1 and CDR2: ENHRY, SYGVKD. Trimming took 8 bases from V and 0 from J, leaving 23 bases between them.

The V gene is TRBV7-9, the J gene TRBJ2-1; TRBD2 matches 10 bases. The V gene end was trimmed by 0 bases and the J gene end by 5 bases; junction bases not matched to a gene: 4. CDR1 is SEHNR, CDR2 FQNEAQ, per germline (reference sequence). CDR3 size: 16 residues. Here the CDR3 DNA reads TGTGCCAGCAGCTTAGCGGGACTAGCGTTCAACAATGAGCAGTTCTTC. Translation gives CASSLAGLAFNNEQFF.

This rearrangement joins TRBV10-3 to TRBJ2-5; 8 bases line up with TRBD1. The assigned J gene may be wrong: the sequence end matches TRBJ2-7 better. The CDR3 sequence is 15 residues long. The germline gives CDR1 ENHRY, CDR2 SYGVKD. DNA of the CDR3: TGTGCCATCAGCGGAGGACAGGGACGGACCTACGAGCAGTACTTC. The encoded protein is CAISGGQGRTYEQYF.

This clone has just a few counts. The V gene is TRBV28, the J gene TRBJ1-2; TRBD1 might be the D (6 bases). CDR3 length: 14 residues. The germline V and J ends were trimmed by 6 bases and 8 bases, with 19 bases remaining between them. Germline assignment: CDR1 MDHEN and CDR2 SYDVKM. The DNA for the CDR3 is TGTGCCAGCAGGGGGAGGGGGGGGCAGAAAGGCTACACCTTC. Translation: CASRGRGGQKGYTF.

The CDR3 protein is CASSVPGTGGEGYTF. The CDR3, as DNA: TGTGCCAGCAGTGTGCCCGGGACAGGGGGAGAAGGCTACACCTTC. The V call is TRBV25-1, the J call TRBJ1-2; 11 bases fit TRBD1. CDR1 and CDR2 (germline): MGHDK, SYGVNS. This CDR3 spans 15 amino acids. With 4 bases clipped from V and 8 bases from J, the junction kept 9 bases outside the gene matches.

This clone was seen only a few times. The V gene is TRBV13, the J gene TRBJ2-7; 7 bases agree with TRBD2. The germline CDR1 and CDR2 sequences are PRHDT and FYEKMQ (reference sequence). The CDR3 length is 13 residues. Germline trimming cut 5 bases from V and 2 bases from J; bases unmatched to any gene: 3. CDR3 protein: CASSGTKTYEQYF. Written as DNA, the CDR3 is TGTGCCAGCAGCGGGACTAAGACCTACGAGCAGTACTTC.

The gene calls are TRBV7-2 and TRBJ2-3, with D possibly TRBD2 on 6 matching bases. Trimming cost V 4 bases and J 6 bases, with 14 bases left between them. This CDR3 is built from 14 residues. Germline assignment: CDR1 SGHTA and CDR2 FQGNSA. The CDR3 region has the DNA TGTGCCAGCAGCTCAGACCGGGAGTTGGATACGCAGTATTTT. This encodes CASSSDRELDTQYF.

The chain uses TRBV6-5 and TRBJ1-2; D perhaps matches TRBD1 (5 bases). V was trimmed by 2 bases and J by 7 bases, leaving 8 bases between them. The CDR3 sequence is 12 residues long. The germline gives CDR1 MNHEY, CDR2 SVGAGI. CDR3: CASSYGGSGYTF. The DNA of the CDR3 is TGTGCCAGCAGTTACGGGGGGTCTGGCTACACCTTC.

CDR3 amino acids: CASSSSGIPDTQYF. CDR3 in DNA: TGTGCCAGCAGCTCTAGCGGAATCCCGGATACGCAGTATTTT. The chain employs TRBV5-6 and TRBJ2-3; 7 nucleotides match TRBD2. From germline, CDR1 is SGHDT and CDR2 YYEEEE. The CDR3 is made up of 14 amino acids. Germline trimming cut 3 bases from V and 6 bases from J; bases unmatched to any gene: 7.

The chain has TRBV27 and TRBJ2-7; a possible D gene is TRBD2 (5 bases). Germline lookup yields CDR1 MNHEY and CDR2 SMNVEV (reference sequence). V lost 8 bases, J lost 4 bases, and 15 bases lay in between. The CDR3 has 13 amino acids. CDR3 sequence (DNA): TGTGCCAGCCGTGCGCGGGTGAGGTACGAGCAGTACTTC. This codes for CASRARVRYEQYF.

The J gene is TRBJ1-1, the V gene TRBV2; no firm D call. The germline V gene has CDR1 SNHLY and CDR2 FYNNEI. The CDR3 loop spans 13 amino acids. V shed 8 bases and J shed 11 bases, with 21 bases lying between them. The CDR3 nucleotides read TGTGCCAGCCGCTTCGCAGGTGGACTTTTGGCTTTCTTT. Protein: CASRFAGGLLAFF.

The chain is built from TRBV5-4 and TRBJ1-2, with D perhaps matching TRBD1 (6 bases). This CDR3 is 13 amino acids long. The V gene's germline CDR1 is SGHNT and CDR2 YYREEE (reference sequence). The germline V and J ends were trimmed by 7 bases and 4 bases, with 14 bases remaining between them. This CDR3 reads CASRPGGGYGYTF. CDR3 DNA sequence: TGTGCCAGCCGCCCGGGAGGGGGCTATGGCTACACCTTC.

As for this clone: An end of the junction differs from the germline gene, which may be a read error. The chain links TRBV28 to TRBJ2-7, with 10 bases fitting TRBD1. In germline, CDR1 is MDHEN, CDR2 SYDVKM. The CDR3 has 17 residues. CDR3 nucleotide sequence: TGTGCCAGCAGTCTATGGCGGGGACAGGGGATTTCCTACGAGCAGTACTTC. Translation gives CASSLWRGQGISYEQYF.

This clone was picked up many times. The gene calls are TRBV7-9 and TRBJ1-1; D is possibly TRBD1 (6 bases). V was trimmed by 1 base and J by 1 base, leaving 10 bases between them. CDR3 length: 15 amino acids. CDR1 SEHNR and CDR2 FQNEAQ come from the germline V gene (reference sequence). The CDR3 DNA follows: TGTGCCAGCAGCTTAGATGCGGGGGCGAACACTGAAGCTTTCTTT. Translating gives CASSLDAGANTEAFF.

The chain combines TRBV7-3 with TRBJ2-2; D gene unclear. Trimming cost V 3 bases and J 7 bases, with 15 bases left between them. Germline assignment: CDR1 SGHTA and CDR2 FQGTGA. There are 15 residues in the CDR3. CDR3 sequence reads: CASSLPHRGLGELFF. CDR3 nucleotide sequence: TGTGCCAGCAGCTTGCCACACCGTGGTCTCGGGGAGCTGTTTTTT. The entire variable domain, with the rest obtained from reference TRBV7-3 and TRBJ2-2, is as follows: GAGVSQTPSNKVTEKGKYVELRCDPISGHTALYWYRQSLGQGPEFLIYFQGTGAADDSGLPNDRFFAVRPEGSVSTLKIQRTERGDSAVYLCASSLPHRGLGELFFGEGSRLTVL.

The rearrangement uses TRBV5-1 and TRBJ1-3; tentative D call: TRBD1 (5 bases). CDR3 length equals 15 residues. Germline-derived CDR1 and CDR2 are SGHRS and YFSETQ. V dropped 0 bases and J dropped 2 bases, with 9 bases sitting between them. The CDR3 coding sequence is TGCGCCAGCAGCTTGGTCGGGGGACCTGGAAACACCATATATTTT. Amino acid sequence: CASSLVGGPGNTIYF.

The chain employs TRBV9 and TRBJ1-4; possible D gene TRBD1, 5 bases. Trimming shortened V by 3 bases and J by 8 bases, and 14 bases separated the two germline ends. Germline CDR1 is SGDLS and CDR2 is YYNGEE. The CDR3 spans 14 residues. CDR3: CASSGTTGGEKLFF. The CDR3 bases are TGTGCCAGCAGCGGAACGACTGGGGGGGAAAAACTGTTTTTT. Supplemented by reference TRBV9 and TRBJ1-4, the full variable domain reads DSGVTQTPKHLITATGQRVTLRCSPRSGDLSVYWYQQSLDQGLQFLIQYYNGEERAKGNILERFSAQQFPDLHSELNLSSLELGDSALYFCASSGTTGGEKLFFGSGTQLSVL.

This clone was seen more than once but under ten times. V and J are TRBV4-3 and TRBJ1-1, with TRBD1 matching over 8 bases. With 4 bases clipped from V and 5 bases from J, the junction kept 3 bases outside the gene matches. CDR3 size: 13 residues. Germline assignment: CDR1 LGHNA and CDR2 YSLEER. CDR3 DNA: TGCGCCAGCAGCCCCTACAGGGGGACTGAAGCTTTCTTT. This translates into CASSPYRGTEAFF.

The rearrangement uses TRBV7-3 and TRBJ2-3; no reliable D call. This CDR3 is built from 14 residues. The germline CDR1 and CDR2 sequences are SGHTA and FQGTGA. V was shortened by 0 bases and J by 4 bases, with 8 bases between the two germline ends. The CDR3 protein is CASSLTLSSDTQYF. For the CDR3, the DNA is TGTGCCAGCAGCTTAACTCTTTCCTCAGATACGCAGTATTTT.

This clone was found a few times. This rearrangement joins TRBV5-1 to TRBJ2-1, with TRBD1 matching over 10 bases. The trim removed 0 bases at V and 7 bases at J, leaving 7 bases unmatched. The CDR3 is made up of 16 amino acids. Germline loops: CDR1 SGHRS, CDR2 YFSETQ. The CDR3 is CASSLVVTGGRNEQFF. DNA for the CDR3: TGCGCCAGCAGCTTGGTCGTGACAGGGGGCCGAAATGAGCAGTTCTTC.

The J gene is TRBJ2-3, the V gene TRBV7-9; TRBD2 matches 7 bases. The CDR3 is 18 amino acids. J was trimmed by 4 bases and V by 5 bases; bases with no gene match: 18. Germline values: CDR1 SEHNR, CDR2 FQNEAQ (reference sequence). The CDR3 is CASSTSLRELSSPDTQYF. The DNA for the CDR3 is TGTGCCAGCAGCACTTCCCTGCGGGAGCTAAGTTCCCCAGATACGCAGTATTTT.